These T cell receptor beta chains were read from a single sample in a study of identical twins. In TCRdb, the 5' RACE reads were re-called with MiXCR into one record per CDR3 protein. Among around 280,000 distinct CDR3 sequences, roughly 8.6% were seen once, and the ten largest hold 2.1%. The same data also contributed to another study, on yellow fever vaccine responses in identical twins.

Sequencing was done on a sample of memory (CD45RO+) T cells sorted from blood. These receptor sequences come from a woman in her late teens or twenties in good health. The conserved cysteine and the conserved F or W are not part of the CDR3 here.

>TRBJ2-2|TRBV25-1
ASSDLDRDTGELF
>TRBJ2-3|TRBV20-1
SARQGGTDTQY
>TRBJ1-1|TRBV3-1
ASSQTAGGEAF
>TRBJ2-7|TRBV25-1
ASSETQTGQTYEQY
>TRBJ2-3|TRBV7-9
ASSLGPGDTQY
>TRBJ2-2|TRBV3-1
ASSQPLERVGGELF
>TRBJ2-1|TRBV5-8
ASSPGTSRYNEQF
>TRBJ2-7|TRBV28
ASSLMRLTSYEQY
>TRBJ1-1|TRBV7-9
ASSLYADNTEAF
>TRBJ1-5|TRBV7-8
ASSLDQGSGQPQH
>TRBJ2-3|TRBV5-1
ASSQKRPTDTQY
>TRBJ2-7|TRBV6-5
ASSYFGASGHYEQY
>TRBJ2-1|TRBV24-1
ATSDSGNRQYNEQF
>TRBJ2-1|TRBV5-1
ASSTSGSSYNEQF
>TRBJ2-1|TRBV14
ASSQIAAGNEQF
>TRBJ2-5|TRBV11-2
ASSLNQETQY
>TRBJ2-2|TRBV29-1
SVERDSHTGELF
>TRBJ2-7|TRBV5-5
ASNPGTGYEQY
>TRBJ1-2|TRBV5-6
ASSYLTGGTDGYT
>TRBJ2-1|TRBV19
ASSTGTSGRNEQF
>TRBJ2-5|TRBV6-5
ASSYSWNQETQY
>TRBJ2-3|TRBV20-1
SAREATQY
>TRBJ2-2|TRBV7-9
ASSPPWGGTTGELF
>TRBJ1-1|TRBV29-1
SVEVNTEAF
>TRBJ2-5|TRBV2
ASSEDSSGDQETQY
>TRBJ2-5|TRBV11-2
ASSLVVLGTQY
>TRBJ1-4|TRBV12-3/TRBV12-4
ASTHGQASEKLF
>TRBJ2-1|TRBV5-1
ASSWGQGYNEQF
>TRBJ1-1|TRBV18
ASSPGGTGNFGGAF
>TRBJ2-1|TRBV6-4
ASSDGAGGNEQF
>TRBJ2-1|TRBV11-1
ASRFGGNNEQF
>TRBJ1-2|TRBV6-5
ASSYVLNYGYT
>TRBJ1-2|TRBV7-9
ASSSTPQGDHGYT
>TRBJ2-7|TRBV19
ASSDYQAYEQY
>TRBJ2-1|TRBV9
ASSVGPDSYNEQF
>TRBJ2-7|TRBV20-1
SARGWTADSYEQY
>TRBJ1-5|TRBV19
ASSVPPGRITANQPQH
>TRBJ1-1|TRBV3-1
ASSQGPTGTTNTEAF
>TRBJ2-1|TRBV18
ASSPRTSPYNEQF
>TRBJ2-7|TRBV21-1
ASSKWGTSGSGSRYEQY
>TRBJ2-1|TRBV5-1
ASSLGPQGPEQF
>TRBJ1-6|TRBV6-5
ASSYSDRGASGSPLH
>TRBJ2-1|TRBV20-1
SARIGLAFDNEQF
>TRBJ2-5|TRBV6-1
ASTWTSGGVETQY
>TRBJ2-7|TRBV6-1
ASRSSGKAYEQY
>TRBJ1-5|TRBV12-3/TRBV12-4
ASTGQSNQPQH
>TRBJ1-1|TRBV15
ATSREGLAGLGNTEAF
>TRBJ2-5|TRBV3-1
ASSPPPLQETQY
>TRBJ2-3|TRBV18
ASSPLAGVTDTQY
>TRBJ1-2|TRBV5-1
ASSALPGQGAKLNYGYT
>TRBJ2-1|TRBV7-6
ASSQSGTISSNEQF
>TRBJ1-5|TRBV23-1
ASSRGTGLPSRQPQH